This TCR beta chain was identified in a study of shared T cell receptors in the human thymus listed by TCRdb under 2021. For the wider study: The study investigated the way shared, self-reactive T-cell receptor alpha chains are produced in the human thymus.

This clone appeared once. It lacks a known antigen. One base away there is no much larger clone; base qualities are not given. The method was the immunoSEQ multiplex PCR assay. TCRdb mirrors the immuneACCESS table, restricted to in-frame sequences. Some clones are absent from its copies; in checked studies, under half trace to an unresolved V gene, and the reason for the others is unknown. The sample table holds some 700,000 clones, of which approximately 85% were seen once. The ten biggest clones cover under 0.012% of the sample. These same data were also listed under a study on human thymus T cells. Looking at the second paper: Immunologically healthy infants undergoing open corrective cardiac surgery for congenital heart defects in Finland were used as donors. The thymus tissue came from surgical resects taken out during corrective cardiac surgery. V and J gene segment usage appeared biased in both thymic and peripheral blood repertoires. The related research reported highly overlapping thymic TCR repertoires among unrelated individuals. The study characterized TCR alpha and beta repertoires from about 8 infant thymus samples and a few related peripheral blood samples. Donor ages ranged from roughly 7 to 250 days, and the cohort comprised more than 5 male and two female infants. Thymocytes were released mechanically from tissue and stored at -70 °C as pellets of about 9.5-32 million cells. A QIAsymphony instrument was used to extract genomic DNA from the frozen cell pellets. TCRB and TCRAD loci were amplified from a standardized quantity of quality-controlled genomic DNA using the immunoSEQ multiplex PCR assay. The amplicons spanned the V(D)J region and were long enough to cover the CDR3 and allow V and J genes to be identified. The commercial immunoSEQ service was used to sequence amplicons on an Illumina platform. Primer bias and sequencing errors were corrected as previously described, and TCRAD and TCRB were defined on the basis of the IMGT database. The repertoires were analysed using immunoSEQ Analyzer 3.0 and VDJTools for basic statistics, V/J segment usage, diversity estimates, rarefaction and pairwise overlap. Chao1, ChaoE, Efron-Thisted, Shannon and inverse Simpson indices were used to estimate diversity, which was also estimated on datasets down-sampled to the smallest sample. For repertoire overlap, CDR3 nucleotide sequence, V gene and J gene had to match strictly, and clustering was done by Jaccard-based multidimensional scaling. Thymus samples yielded on average roughly 810,000 unique TCRB clonotypes, compared with 80,000 to 95,000 from blood samples.

The sequenced material came from thymocytes. This clonotype was obtained from a girl less than two years old with a congenital heart defect. Donor details come from another sample of the same person, matched by shared clones.

The DNA is TGTGCCAGCAGCAAAGGGAAGCGGACGTCCCGTGGGGTTGTGGAGCAGTACTTC. Its protein is CASSKGKRTSRGVVEQYF. The chain links TRBV21-1 with TRBJ2-7; TRBD2, as called in the table, went unchecked against the DNA. TRBV21-1 is recorded as a pseudogene. Inclusive of the bounding cysteine and phenylalanine, the CDR3 is 18 residues long. Only the CDR3 portion is preserved as DNA: 54 bases, with reading frame beginning at the first base.